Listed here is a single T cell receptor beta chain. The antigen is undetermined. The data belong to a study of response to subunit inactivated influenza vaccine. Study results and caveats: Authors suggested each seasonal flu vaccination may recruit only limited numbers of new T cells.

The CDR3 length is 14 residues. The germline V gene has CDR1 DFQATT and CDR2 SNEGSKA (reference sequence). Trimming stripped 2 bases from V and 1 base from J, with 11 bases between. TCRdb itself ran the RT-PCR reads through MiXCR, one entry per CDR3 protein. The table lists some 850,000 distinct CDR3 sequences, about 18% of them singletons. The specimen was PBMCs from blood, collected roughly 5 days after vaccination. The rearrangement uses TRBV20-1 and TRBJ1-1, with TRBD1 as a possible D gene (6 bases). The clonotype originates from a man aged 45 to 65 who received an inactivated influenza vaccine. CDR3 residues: CSARKGQPNTEAFF. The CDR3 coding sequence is TGCAGTGCTAGAAAGGGACAACCGAACACTGAAGCTTTCTTT.